This T cell receptor (beta chain) emerged from a study of CD8 T cells in Susac syndrome. Study-level findings and limits: The authors acknowledged that the study's TCR sequencing and HLA analysis involved relatively few individuals.

A note on this clonotype: Its antigen is not known.

Reverse transcription used roughly 0.5 to 1 ug RNA and random hexamers. It was immunoSEQ multiplex PCR that amplified TCR beta CDR3 across 54 Vbeta and 13 Jbeta. Using its own MiXCR run on the immunoSEQ multiplex PCR reads, TCRdb lists one record per CDR3 protein. The data contain approximately 280,000 distinct CDR3 sequences, around 83% of them singletons. CD8+ and CD4+ T cells taken from blood had their TCR beta sequenced. TEMRA cells were enriched by FACS, while CD8+ and CD4+ T cells were obtained through a negative isolation that was performed magnetically. Per the germline V gene, CDR1 is DFQATT and CDR2 is SNEGSKA (reference sequence). The CDR3 is made up of 14 amino acids. Unmatched junction bases numbered 9, after V lost 6 bases and J lost 3 bases.

This sequence originates from a human donor with multiple sclerosis. The sample taken for sequencing was CD8+ T cells from PBMCs. This chain uses TRBV20-1 with TRBJ2-7, with 9 bases lining up with TRBD1. The CDR3 coding sequence is TGCAGTGCGGAAGGGACAGGGTCAATCTACGAGCAGTACTTC. The encoded protein is CSAEGTGSIYEQYF.